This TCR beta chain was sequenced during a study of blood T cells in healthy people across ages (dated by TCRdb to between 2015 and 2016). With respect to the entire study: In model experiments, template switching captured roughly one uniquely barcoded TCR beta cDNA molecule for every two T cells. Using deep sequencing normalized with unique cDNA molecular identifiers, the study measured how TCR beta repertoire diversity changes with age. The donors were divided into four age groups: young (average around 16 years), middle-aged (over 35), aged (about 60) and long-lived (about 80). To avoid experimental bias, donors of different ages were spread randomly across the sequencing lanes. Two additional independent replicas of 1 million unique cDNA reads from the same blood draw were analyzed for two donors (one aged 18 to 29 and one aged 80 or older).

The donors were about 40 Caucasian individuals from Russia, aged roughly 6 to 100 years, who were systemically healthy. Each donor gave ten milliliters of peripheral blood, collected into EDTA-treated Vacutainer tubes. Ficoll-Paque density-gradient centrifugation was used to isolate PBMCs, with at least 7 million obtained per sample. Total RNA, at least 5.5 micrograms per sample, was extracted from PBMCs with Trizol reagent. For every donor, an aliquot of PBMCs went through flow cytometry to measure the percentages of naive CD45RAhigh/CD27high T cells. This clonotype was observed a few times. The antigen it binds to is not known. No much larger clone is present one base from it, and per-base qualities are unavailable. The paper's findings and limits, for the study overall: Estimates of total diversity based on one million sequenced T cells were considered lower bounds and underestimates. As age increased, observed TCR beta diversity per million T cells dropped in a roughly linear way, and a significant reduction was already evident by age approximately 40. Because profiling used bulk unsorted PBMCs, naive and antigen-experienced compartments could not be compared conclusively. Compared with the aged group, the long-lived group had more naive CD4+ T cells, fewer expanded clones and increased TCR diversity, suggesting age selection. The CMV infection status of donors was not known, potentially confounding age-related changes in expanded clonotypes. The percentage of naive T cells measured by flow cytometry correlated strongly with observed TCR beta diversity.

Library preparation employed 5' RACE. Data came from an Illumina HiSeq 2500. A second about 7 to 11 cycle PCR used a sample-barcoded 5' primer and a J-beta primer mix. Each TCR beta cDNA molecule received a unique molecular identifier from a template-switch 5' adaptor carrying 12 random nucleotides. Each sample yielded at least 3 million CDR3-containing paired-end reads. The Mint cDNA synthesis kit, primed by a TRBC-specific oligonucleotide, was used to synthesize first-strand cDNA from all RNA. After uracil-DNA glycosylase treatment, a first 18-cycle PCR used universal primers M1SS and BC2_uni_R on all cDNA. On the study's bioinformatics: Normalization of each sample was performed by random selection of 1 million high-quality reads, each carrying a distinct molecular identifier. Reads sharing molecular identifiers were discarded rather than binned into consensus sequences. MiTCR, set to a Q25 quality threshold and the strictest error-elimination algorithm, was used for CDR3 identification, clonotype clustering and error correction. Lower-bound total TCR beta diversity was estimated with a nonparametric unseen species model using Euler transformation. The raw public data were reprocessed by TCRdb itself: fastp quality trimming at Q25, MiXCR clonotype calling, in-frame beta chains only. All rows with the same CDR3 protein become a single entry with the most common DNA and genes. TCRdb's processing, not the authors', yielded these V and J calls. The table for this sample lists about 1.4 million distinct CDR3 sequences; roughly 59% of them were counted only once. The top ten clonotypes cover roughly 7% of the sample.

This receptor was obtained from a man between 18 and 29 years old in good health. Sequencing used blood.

The CDR3 reads CASSESGGTDTQYF. DNA sequence: TGCGCCAGCAGTGAGTCGGGTGGCACAGATACGCAGTATTTT. The chain employs TRBV10-1 and TRBJ2-3; the D gene is not confidently resolved. Via the germline V gene (reference sequence), CDR1 is WNHNN and CDR2 SYGVQD. Deletion took 0 bases off V and 1 base off J, with a span of 5 bases between the germline ends. Counted from cysteine to phenylalanine, this CDR3 has 14 amino acids. Of all the DNA, just the CDR3 is kept, 42 bases in frame from base 1.